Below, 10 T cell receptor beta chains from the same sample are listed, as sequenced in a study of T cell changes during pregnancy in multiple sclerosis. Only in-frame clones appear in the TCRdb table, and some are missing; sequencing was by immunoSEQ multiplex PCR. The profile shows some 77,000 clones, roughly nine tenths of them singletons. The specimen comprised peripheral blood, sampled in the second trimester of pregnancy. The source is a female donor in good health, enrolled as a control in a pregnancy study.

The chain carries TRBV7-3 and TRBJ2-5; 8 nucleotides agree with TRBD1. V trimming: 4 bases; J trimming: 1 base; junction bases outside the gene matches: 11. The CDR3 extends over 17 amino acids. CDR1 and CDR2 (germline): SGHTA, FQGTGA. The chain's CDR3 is CASSSGLLRGRQETQYF. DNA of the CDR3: TGTGCCAGCAGCTCGGGTCTTCTCAGGGGGCGCCAAGAGACCCAGTACTTC.

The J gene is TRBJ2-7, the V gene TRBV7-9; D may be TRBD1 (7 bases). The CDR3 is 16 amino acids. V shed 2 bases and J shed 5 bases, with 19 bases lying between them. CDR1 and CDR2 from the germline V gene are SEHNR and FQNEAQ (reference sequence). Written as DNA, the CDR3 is TGTGCCAGCAGCTTATTCGGAGGGGGCTTTTCCCACGAGCAGTACTTC. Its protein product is CASSLFGGGFSHEQYF.

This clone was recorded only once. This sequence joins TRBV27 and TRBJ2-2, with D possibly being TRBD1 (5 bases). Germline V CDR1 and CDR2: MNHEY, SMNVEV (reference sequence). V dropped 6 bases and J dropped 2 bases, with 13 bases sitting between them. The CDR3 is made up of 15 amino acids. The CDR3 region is CASRRQILNTGELFF. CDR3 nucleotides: TGTGCCAGCAGGCGACAGATACTTAACACCGGGGAGCTGTTTTTT.

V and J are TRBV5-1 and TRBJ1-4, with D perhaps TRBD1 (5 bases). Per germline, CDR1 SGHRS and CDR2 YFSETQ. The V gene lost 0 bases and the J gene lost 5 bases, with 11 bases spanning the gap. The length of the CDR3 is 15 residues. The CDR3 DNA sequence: TGCGCCAGCAGCTTGGATACAGGACGGAATGAAAAACTGTTTTTT. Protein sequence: CASSLDTGRNEKLFF.

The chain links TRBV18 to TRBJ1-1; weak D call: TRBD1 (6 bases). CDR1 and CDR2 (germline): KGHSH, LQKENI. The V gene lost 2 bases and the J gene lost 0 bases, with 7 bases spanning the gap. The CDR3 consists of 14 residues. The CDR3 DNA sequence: TGTGCCAGCTCACCAGACAGGTTGAACACTGAAGCTTTCTTT. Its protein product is CASSPDRLNTEAFF.

The chain's CDR3 is CASSRTVNTGELFF. In DNA form, the CDR3 reads TGCGCCAGCAGCCGAACAGTTAACACCGGGGAGCTGTTTTTT. The J gene is TRBJ2-2, the V gene TRBV4-3; unclear D gene. The V and J ends lost 4 bases and 2 bases respectively, with 8 bases between them. This CDR3 has 14 amino acids. CDR1 and CDR2 (germline): LGHNA, YSLEER.

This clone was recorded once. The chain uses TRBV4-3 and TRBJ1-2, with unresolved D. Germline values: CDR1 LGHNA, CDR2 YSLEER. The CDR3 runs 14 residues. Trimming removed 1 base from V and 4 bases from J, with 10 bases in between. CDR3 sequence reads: CASSQGTVGYGYTF. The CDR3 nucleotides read TGCGCCAGCAGCCAAGGAACAGTTGGCTATGGCTACACCTTC.

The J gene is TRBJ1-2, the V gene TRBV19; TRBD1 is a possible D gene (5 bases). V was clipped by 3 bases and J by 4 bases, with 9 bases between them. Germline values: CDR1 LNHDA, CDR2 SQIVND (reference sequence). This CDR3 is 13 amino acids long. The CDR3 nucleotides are TGTGCCAGTAGTATCCAGGGTGGCTATGGCTACACCTTC. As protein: CASSIQGGYGYTF.

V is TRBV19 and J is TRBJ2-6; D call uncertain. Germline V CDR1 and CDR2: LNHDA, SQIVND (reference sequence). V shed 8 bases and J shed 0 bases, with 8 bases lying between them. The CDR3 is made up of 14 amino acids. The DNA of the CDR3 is TGTGCCAGTCAGGTCCTCTCTGGGGCCAACGTCCTGACTTTC. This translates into CASQVLSGANVLTF.

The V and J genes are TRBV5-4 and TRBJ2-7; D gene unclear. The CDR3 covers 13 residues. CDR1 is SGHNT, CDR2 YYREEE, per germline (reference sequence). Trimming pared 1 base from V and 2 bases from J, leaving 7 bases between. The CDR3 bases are TGTGCCAGCAGCTTGTCCAGCGCCTACGAGCAGTACTTC. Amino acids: CASSLSSAYEQYF.